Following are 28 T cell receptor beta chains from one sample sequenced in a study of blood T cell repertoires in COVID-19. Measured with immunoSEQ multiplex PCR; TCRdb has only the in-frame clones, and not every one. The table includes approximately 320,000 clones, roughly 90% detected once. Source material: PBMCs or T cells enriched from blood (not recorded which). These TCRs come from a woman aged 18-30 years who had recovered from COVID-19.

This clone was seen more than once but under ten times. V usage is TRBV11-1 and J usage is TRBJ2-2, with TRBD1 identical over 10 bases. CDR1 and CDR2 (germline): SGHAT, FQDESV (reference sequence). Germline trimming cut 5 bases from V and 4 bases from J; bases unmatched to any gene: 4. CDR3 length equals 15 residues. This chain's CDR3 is CASSPWDRGTGELFF. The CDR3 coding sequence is TGTGCCAGCAGCCCCTGGGACAGGGGCACCGGGGAGCTGTTTTTT.

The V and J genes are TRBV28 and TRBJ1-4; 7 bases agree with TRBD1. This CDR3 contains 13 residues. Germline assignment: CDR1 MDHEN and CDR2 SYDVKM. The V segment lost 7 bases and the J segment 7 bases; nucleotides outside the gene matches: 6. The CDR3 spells CASNRGGGEKLFF. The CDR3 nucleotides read TGTGCCAGCAACAGGGGCGGCGGTGAAAAACTGTTTTTT.

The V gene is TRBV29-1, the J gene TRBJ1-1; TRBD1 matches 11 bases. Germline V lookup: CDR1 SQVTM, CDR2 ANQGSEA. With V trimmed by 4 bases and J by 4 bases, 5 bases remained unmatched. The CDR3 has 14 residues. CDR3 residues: CSVVSGQGVTEAFF. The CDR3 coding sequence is TGCAGCGTTGTCTCGGGACAGGGGGTCACTGAAGCTTTCTTT.

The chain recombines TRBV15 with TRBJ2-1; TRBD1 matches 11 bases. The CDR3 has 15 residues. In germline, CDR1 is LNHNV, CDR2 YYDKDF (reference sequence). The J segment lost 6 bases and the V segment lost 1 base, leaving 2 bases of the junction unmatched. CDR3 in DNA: TGTGCCACCAGCAGAGTGGGACAGGGGGTCAATGAGCAGTTCTTC. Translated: CATSRVGQGVNEQFF.

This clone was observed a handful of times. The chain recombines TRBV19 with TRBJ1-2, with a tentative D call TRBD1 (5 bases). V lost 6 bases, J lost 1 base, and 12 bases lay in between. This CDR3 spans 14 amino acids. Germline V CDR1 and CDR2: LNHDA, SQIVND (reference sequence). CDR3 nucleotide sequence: TGTGCCAGTAGCCACGGACAACTTAACTATGGCTACACCTTC. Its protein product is CASSHGQLNYGYTF. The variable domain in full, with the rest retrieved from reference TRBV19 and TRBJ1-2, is DGGITQSPKYLFRKEGQNVTLSCEQNLNHDAMYWYRQDPGQGLRLIYYSQIVNDFQKGDIAEGYSVSREKKESFPLTVTSAQKNPTAFYLCASSHGQLNYGYTFGSGTRLTVV.

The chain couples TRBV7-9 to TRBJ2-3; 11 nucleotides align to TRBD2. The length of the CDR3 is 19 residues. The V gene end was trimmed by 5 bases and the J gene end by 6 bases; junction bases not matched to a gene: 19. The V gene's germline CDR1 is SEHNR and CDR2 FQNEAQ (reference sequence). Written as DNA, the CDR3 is TGTGCCAGCAGCCCCACGAGCCTAGCGGGGGGCCAGGGTTTGGATACGCAGTATTTT. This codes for CASSPTSLAGGQGLDTQYF.

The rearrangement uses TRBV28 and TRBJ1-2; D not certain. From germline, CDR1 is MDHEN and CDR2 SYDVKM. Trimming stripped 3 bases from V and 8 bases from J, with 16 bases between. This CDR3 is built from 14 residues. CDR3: CASSFIDPMRGYTF. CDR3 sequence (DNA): TGTGCCAGCAGTTTCATCGATCCGATGCGGGGCTACACCTTC.

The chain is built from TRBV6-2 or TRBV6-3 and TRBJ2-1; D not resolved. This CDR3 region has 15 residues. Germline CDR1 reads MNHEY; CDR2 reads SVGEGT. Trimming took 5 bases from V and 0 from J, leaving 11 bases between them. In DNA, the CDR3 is TGTGCCAGCAGTGCTACCCGGAGCTCCTACAATGAGCAGTTCTTC. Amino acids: CASSATRSSYNEQFF.

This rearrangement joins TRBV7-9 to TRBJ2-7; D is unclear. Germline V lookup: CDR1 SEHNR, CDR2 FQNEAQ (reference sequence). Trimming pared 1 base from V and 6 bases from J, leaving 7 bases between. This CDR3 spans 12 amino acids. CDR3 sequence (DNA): TGTGCCAGCAGCTTAGACAGTCCCGAGCAGTACTTC. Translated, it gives CASSLDSPEQYF.

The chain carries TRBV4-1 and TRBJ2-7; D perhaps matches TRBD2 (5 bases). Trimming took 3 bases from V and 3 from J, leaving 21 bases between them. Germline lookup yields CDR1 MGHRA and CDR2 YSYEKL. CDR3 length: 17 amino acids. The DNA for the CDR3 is TGCGCCAGCAGCCAGTTTGTGGGAGTAATTACTTACTACGAGCAGTACTTC. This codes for CASSQFVGVITYYEQYF.

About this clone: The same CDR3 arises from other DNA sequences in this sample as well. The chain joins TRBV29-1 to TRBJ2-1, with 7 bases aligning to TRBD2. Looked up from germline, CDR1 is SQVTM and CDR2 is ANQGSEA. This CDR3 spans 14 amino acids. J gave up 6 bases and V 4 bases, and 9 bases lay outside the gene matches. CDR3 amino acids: CSVVGGRAANEQFF. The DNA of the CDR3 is TGCAGCGTTGTCGGTGGGAGGGCCGCCAATGAGCAGTTCTTC.

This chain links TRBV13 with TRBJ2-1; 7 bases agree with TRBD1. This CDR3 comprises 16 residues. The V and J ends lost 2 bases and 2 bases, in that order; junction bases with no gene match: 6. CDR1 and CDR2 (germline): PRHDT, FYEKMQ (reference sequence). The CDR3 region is CASSLHGQGAYNEQFF. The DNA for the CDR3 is TGTGCCAGCAGCTTACACGGCCAGGGGGCCTACAATGAGCAGTTCTTC.

The CDR3 loop reads CASSLLGLGGRTGNGYEQFF. The CDR3 nucleotides read TGTGCCAGCAGTTTATTGGGTCTTGGCGGGAGAACTGGTAATGGGTATGAGCAGTTCTTC. This chain connects TRBV28 to TRBJ2-1; 7 nucleotides agree with TRBD2. V trimming: 1 base; J trimming: 8 bases; junction bases outside the gene matches: 23. The CDR3 contains 20 residues. The V gene's germline CDR1 is MDHEN and CDR2 SYDVKM.

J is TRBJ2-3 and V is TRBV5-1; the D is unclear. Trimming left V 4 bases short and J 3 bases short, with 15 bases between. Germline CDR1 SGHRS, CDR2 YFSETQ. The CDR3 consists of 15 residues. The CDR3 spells CASSPGQFGTDTQYF. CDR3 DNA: TGCGCCAGCAGCCCGGGTCAATTCGGGACAGATACGCAGTATTTT.

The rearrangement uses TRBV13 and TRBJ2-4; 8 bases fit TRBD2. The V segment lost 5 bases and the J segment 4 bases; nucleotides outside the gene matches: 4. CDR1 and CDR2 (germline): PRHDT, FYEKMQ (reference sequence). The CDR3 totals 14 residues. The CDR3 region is CASSPTSAKNIQYF. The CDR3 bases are TGTGCCAGCAGCCCGACTAGCGCGAAAAACATTCAGTACTTC.

The CDR3, as DNA: TGTGCCAGCAGTTACACCAGACAGGGGGCGCGTAATGAGCAGTTCTTC. This encodes CASSYTRQGARNEQFF. The chain combines TRBV6-5 with TRBJ2-1, with 10 bases matching TRBD1. Losses at the gene ends were 2 bases for V and 7 bases for J; bases not matched to a gene: 8. The CDR3 covers 16 residues. CDR1 is MNHEY and CDR2 is SVGAGI in the germline V gene.

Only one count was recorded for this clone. This CDR3 is CASSQVSGRNIQYF. Written as DNA, the CDR3 is TGTGCCAGCAGCCAAGTTAGCGGGAGAAACATTCAGTACTTC. The chain links TRBV14 to TRBJ2-4; 9 bases are shared with TRBD2. CDR1 is SGHDN, CDR2 FVKESK, per germline. The ends lost 1 base at V and 6 bases at J; junction bases unmatched: 1. CDR3 length: 14 residues.

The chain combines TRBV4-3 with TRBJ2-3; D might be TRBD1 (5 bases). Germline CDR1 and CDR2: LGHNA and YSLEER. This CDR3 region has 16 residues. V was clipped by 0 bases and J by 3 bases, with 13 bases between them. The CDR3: CASSQDSRVRTDTQYF. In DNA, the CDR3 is TGCGCCAGCAGCCAAGACTCCAGGGTCCGGACAGATACGCAGTATTTT.

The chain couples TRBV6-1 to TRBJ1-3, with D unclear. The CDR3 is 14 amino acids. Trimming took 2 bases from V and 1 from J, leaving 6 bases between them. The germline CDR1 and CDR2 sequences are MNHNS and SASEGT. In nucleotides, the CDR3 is TGTGCCAGCAGTGAAAACAGATCTGGAAACACCATATATTTT. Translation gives CASSENRSGNTIYF.

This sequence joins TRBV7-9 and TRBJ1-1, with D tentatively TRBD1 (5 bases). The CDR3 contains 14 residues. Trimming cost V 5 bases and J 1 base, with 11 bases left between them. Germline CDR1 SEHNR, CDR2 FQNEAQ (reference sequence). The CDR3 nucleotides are TGTGCCAGCAGCACGCGACAGAAGAACACTGAAGCTTTCTTT. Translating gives CASSTRQKNTEAFF.

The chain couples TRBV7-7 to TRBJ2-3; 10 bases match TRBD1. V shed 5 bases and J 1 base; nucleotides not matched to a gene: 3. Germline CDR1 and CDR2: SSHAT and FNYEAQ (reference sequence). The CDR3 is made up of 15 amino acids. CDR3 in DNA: TGTGCCAGCAGCCCGGGACAGGGGCGCACAGATACGCAGTATTTT. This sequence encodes CASSPGQGRTDTQYF. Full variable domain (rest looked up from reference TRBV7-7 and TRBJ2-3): GAGVSQSPRYKVTKRGQDVTLRCDPISSHATLYWYQQALGQGPEFLTYFNYEAQPDKSGLPSDRFSAERPEGSISTLTIQRTEQRDSAMYRCASSPGQGRTDTQYFGPGTRLTVL.

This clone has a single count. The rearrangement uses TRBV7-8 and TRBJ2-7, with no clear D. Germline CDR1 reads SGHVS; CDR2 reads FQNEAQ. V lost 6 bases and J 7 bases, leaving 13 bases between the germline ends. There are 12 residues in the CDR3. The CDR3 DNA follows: TGTGCCAGCAGTTCCACTTGGCGGGAGCAGTACTTC. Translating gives CASSSTWREQYF.

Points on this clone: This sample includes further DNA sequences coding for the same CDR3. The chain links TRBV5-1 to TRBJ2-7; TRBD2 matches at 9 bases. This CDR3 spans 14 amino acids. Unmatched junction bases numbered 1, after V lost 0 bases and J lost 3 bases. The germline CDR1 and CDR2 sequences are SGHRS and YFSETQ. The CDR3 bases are TGCGCCAGCAGCTTGGTTAGCGGGGGCTACGAGCAGTACTTC. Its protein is CASSLVSGGYEQYF.

Written as DNA, the CDR3 is TGTGCCAGCAGCTCCCGTAGCGGGTACAATGAGCAGTTCTTC. Its protein product is CASSSRSGYNEQFF. V is TRBV7-2 and J is TRBJ2-1, with 7 bases aligning to TRBD2. The CDR3 contains 14 residues. From germline, CDR1 is SGHTA and CDR2 FQGNSA. V shed 4 bases, J shed 4 bases, and the junction held 4 bases outside the gene matches.

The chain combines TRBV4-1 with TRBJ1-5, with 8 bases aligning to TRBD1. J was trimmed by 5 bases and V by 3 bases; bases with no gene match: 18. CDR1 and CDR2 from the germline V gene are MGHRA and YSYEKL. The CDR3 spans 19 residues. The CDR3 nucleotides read TGCGCCAGCAGCCACGTCTTGGGACAGGCCCTAGAGAGTGATCAGCCCCAGCATTTT. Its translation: CASSHVLGQALESDQPQHF.

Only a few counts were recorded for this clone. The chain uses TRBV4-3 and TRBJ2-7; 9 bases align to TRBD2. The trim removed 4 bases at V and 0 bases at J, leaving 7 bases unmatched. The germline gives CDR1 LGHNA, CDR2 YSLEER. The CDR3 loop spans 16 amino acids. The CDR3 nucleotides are TGCGCCAGCAGCCCTGTAGCGGGAGAGGGCTCCTACGAGCAGTACTTC. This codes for CASSPVAGEGSYEQYF.

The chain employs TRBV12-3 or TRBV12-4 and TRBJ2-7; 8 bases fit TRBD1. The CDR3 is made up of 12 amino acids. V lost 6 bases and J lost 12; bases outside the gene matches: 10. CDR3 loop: CASSQGQALLYF. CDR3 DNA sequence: TGTGCCAGCAGCCAGGGACAGGCTTTATTGTACTTC.

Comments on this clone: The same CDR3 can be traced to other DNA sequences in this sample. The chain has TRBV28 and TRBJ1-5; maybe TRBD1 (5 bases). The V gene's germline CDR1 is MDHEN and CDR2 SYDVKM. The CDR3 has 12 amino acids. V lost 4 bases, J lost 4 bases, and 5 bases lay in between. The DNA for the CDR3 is TGTGCCAGCAGTTCAGGGAATCAGCCCCAGCATTTT. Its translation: CASSSGNQPQHF.